This T cell receptor beta chain comes out of a study of metastatic and nonmetastatic thyroid tumors. Study as a whole: Patients with malignant and benign thyroid disease provided blood and tumor or nodule tissue, whose repertoires were compared.

Study-level points and caveats: Within blood and tumor, benign nodules reportedly had significantly lower TCR beta diversity than malignant thyroid tumors did.

Before thyroid surgery, none of the patients had received any treatment. The CDR3 contains 13 residues. Germline CDR1 is MDHEN and CDR2 is SYDVKM. Methods used by the authors: The study took CDR3 differences across clinicopathological groups and made a distant-metastasis classifier for papillary thyroid cancer from them. TCRdb re-called the PCR reads with MiXCR. It is TCRdb's table, rather than the study itself, that gives the V and J calls and clone size. Among some 25,000 clones listed, under 25% were seen once. This clone has a count of ten or more. The target antigen is unknown. A junction end diverges from the germline sequence, so it may reflect a read error.

The sequence was obtained from a male donor with papillary thyroid cancer or a benign thyroid nodule (not recorded which). Some clones in this sample may be carry-over from other donors' samples. The V and J genes are TRBV28 and TRBJ2-3; TRBD1 aligns across 8 bases. The sample taken for sequencing was blood. CDR3 amino acids: CASSLRWGQVGHF. In nucleotides, the CDR3 is TGTGCCAGCAGTTTACGTTGGGGACAGGTAGGGCATTTT. Filled out from reference TRBV28 and TRBJ2-3, the complete variable domain reads DVKVTQSSRYLVKRTGEKVFLECVQDMDHENMFWYRQDPGLGLRLIYFSYDVKMKEKGDIPEGYSVSREKKERFSLILESASTNQTSMYLCASSLRWGQVGHFGPGTRLTVL.